This TCR beta chain was observed in a study of identical twins. Points from the study as a whole: Among monozygotic twins, out-of-frame TCR alpha sharing exceeded what models predicted. Fewer insertions characterized abundant cord blood beta clonotypes, whereas memory repertoires showed none. Where out-of-frame alpha sequences were twin-shared, they showed excess low generation probability.

Among all donors, each was a healthy Caucasian. The CDR3 runs to 17 residues. The germline V gene encodes CDR1 LNHNV and CDR2 YYDKDF (reference sequence). Losses at the gene ends were 0 bases for V and 3 bases for J; bases not matched to a gene: 8. TCRdb re-called the 5' RACE reads through MiXCR, storing one row per CDR3 protein. The sample records 640,000 or so distinct CDR3 sequences, approximately 6% being singletons. This clonotype has a handful of counts. The target antigen is unknown. The chain links TRBV15 to TRBJ2-3, with 8 bases identical to TRBD2. Sequencing used naive T cells sorted from blood. This sequence originates from a man between 18 and 35 years old in good health. The CDR3 DNA follows: TGTGCCACCAGCAGAGATTGGAGCGGGAGAGTTACAGATACGCAGTATTTT. Residues: CATSRDWSGRVTDTQYF.